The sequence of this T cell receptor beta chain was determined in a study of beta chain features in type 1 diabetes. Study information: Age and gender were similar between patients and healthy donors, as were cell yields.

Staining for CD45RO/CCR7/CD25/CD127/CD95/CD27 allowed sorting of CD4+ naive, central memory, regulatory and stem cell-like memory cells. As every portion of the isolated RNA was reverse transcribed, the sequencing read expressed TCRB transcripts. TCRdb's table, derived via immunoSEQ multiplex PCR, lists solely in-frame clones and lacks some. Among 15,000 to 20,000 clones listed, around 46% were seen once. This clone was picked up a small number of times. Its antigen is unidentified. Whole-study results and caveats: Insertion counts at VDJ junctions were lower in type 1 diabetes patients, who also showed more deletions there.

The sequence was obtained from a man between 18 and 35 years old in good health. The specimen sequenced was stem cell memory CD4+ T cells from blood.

The CDR3 DNA sequence: TGTGCCAGCAGCTTAGCGCGGGGCGCCTACAATGAGCAGTTCTTC. Translation: CASSLARGAYNEQFF. The chain carries TRBV7-9 and TRBJ2-1; tentative D call: TRBD2 (6 bases). CDR1 and CDR2 (germline): SEHNR, FQNEAQ (reference sequence). V dropped 0 bases and J dropped 2 bases, with 8 bases sitting between them. The CDR3 contains 15 residues.